This T cell receptor (beta chain) was obtained from a study of tumor-infiltrating lymphocytes in oesophageal squamous cell carcinoma. One entry per CDR3 protein results from TCRdb running MiXCR on the PCR reads. Of approximately 11,000 distinct CDR3 sequences in the sample, roughly 53% were seen once. Of note for this clonotype: One end of the junction fails to match germline, which may point to a read error.

The CDR3 spans 16 residues. This sequence was found in a male donor with esophageal squamous cell carcinoma. The V gene is TRBV12-3 or TRBV12-4, the J gene TRBJ2-6; D is ambiguous. The sample was esophageal tumor tissue. In DNA form, the CDR3 reads TGTGCCAGCAGCTCAGGCGGTGGCCATATTTCTTCACCCCTCCACTTC. Residues: CASSSGGGHISSPLHF.